This T cell receptor (beta chain) was profiled in a study of blood T cell repertoires in COVID-19. Study as a whole: Sample material is recorded as cDNA or gDNA derived from T cells, B-cell-depleted T cells, or PBMCs.

Data came from immunoSEQ multiplex PCR; TCRdb stores just in-frame clones and leaves some out. The sample yields 470,000 or so clones, 70% to 90% seen once. V lost 6 bases and J 7 bases, leaving 12 bases between the germline ends. This CDR3 region has 12 residues. Looked up from germline, CDR1 is SGHTA and CDR2 is FQGNSA. Sequencing input: peripheral blood. The chain is built from TRBV7-2 and TRBJ2-5; the D is unclear. This clonotype originated in a human donor in a cohort sampled during active COVID-19. This CDR3 reads CASRSTAPTQYF. CDR3 sequence (DNA): TGTGCCAGCAGGTCCACAGCTCCGACCCAGTACTTC.